Detailed here is one T cell receptor beta chain. Its specificity is unknown. V lost 10 bases and J lost 6, with 9 bases in between. CDR3 length: 11 amino acids. Germline CDR1 is MNHNS and CDR2 is SASEGT. The sample originates from a study of shared clonotypes between healthy human individuals. Overall study context: The study used three CD4 naive, three CD4 memory, two CD8 naive and one CD8 memory plate per donor.

Approximately 220 ng DNA, 25,000 to 35,000 T cell genomes, went into each sorted-subset replicate PCR. Profiling relied on immunoSEQ multiplex PCR, and the TCRdb table lists in-frame clones only, not all of them. The repertoire includes over 2 million clones, 85% to 95% of them detected once, and under 0.15% sits in the top ten. A CD45RA+ naive subset and a CD45RA-negative memory subset were split from CD4+ cells. General study results and limits: Expectations were that clonotype sharing among donors would be affected by sequencing depth.

The chain combines TRBV6-1 with TRBJ1-4; D remains unclear. Material: naive CD4+ T cells sorted from blood. The subset denotes: CD45RA+ positively selected. The clonotype comes from a man aged 18-30 years in good health. DNA of the CDR3: TGTGCCACGGCACGGGATGAAAAACTGTTTTTT. This translates into CATARDEKLFF.